A single sample gave rise to the 14 T cell receptor beta chains below, sequenced in a study of blood T cell repertoires in COVID-19. The table came from immunoSEQ multiplex PCR; TCRdb's copy has only in-frame clones and leaves some out. The data contain around 120,000 clones, just over 85% of them singletons. The sequenced material came from peripheral blood. The origin of the receptors is a woman in her forties or fifties with active or convalescent COVID-19.

The V gene is TRBV10-3, the J gene TRBJ2-2; 7 bases are shared with TRBD2. CDR3 length equals 16 residues. Trimming removed 1 base from V and 2 bases from J; junction bases left unmatched: 4. Germline lookup yields CDR1 ENHRY and CDR2 SYGVKD. The CDR3 DNA sequence: TGTGCCATCAGTGAGTGGGCTAGCGGTAACACCGGGGAGCTGTTTTTT. This codes for CAISEWASGNTGELFF.

The rearrangement links TRBV5-6 to TRBJ1-2; tentatively, D is TRBD1 (5 bases). The CDR3 is 16 residues long. CDR1 and CDR2 from the germline V gene are SGHDT and YYEEEE. The V end was cut by 0 bases, the J end by 2 bases, with 14 bases between. Here the CDR3 DNA reads TGTGCCAGCAGCTTGGGGCCCCAGGGAACCAACTATGGCTACACCTTC. It translates to CASSLGPQGTNYGYTF.

V usage is TRBV28 and J usage is TRBJ2-1; 14 nucleotides agree with TRBD2. Germline CDR1 MDHEN, CDR2 SYDVKM. V shed 3 bases, J shed 9 bases, and the junction held 4 bases outside the gene matches. The CDR3 covers 15 residues. CDR3 sequence reads: CASSFGTSGRGEQFF. The CDR3 DNA reads as TGTGCCAGCAGTTTCGGGACTAGCGGGAGAGGTGAGCAGTTCTTC.

This clone came up once. The genes are TRBV5-1 and TRBJ1-3; a possible D gene is TRBD1 (5 bases). This CDR3 spans 15 amino acids. From germline, CDR1 is SGHRS and CDR2 YFSETQ. With 1 base removed from V and 1 base from J, the gap between germline ends came to 9 bases. DNA of the CDR3: TGCGCCAGCAGCTTGCAAGGGGCTTCTGGAAACACCATATATTTT. Its protein product is CASSLQGASGNTIYF.

A word on this clone: The junction departs from the called germline gene at one end, perhaps through a read error. The chain combines TRBV7-7 with TRBJ2-7, with D possibly matching TRBD1 (5 bases). The germline V gene has CDR1 SSHAT and CDR2 FNYEAQ (reference sequence). The CDR3 consists of 15 residues. CDR3 DNA sequence: TGTGCTAGCAGCTTAGGGGTAGGGGTCTCCTACGAGCAGTACTTC. Translating it yields CASSLGVGVSYEQYF. Supplemented by reference TRBV7-7 and TRBJ2-7, the full variable domain reads GAGVSQSPRYKVTKRGQDVTLRCDPISSHATLYWYQQALGQGPEFLTYFNYEAQPDKSGLPSDRFSAERPEGSISTLTIQRTEQRDSAMYRCASSLGVGVSYEQYFGPGTRLTVT.

The chain uses TRBV9 and TRBJ2-2, with 9 nucleotides matching TRBD1. The V and J ends lost 3 bases and 3 bases, in that order; junction bases with no gene match: 3. There are 15 residues in the CDR3. Germline loops: CDR1 SGDLS, CDR2 YYNGEE. The CDR3 DNA reads as TGTGCCAGCAGCGCCGGGACAGGGCACACCGGGGAGCTGTTTTTT. Protein: CASSAGTGHTGELFF.

The chain employs TRBV28 and TRBJ1-1; no firm D call. Trimming pared 2 bases from V and 0 bases from J, leaving 4 bases between. CDR3 size: 13 residues. Looked up from germline, CDR1 is MDHEN and CDR2 is SYDVKM. The CDR3 spells CASSLRVNTEAFF. The DNA of the CDR3 is TGTGCCAGCAGTTTACGGGTGAACACTGAAGCTTTCTTT. The variable domain in full, completed from reference TRBV28 and TRBJ1-1, reads DVKVTQSSRYLVKRTGEKVFLECVQDMDHENMFWYRQDPGLGLRLIYFSYDVKMKEKGDIPEGYSVSREKKERFSLILESASTNQTSMYLCASSLRVNTEAFFGQGTRLTVV.

This sequence joins TRBV27 and TRBJ2-2; 7 positions agree with TRBD2. The CDR3 covers 14 residues. With 7 bases clipped from V and 6 bases from J, the junction kept 8 bases outside the gene matches. Per the germline V gene, CDR1 is MNHEY and CDR2 is SMNVEV (reference sequence). CDR3 sequence (DNA): TGTGCCAGCATGGCGGGAGTCGAGGCCGGGGAGCTGTTTTTT. It translates to CASMAGVEAGELFF.

The chain links TRBV28 to TRBJ1-2; maybe TRBD1 (6 bases). Trimming removed 6 bases from V and 1 base from J, with 15 bases in between. The CDR3 has 15 residues. From germline, CDR1 is MDHEN and CDR2 SYDVKM. The CDR3 DNA follows: TGTGCCAGCAGCCCAAAACAGGGTTATAACTATGGCTACACCTTC. Amino acid sequence: CASSPKQGYNYGYTF.

The chain is built from TRBV10-3 and TRBJ1-1; TRBD1 is a possible D gene (6 bases). Germline V gives CDR1 ENHRY, CDR2 SYGVKD. This CDR3 contains 16 residues. V gave up 1 base and J gave up 4 bases, with 16 bases separating them. CDR3 sequence (DNA): TGTGCCATCAGTGAGTTCAAGGGGGTTGTGGGCACTGAAGCTTTCTTT. This codes for CAISEFKGVVGTEAFF.

This chain connects TRBV4-1 to TRBJ2-5; tentatively, D is TRBD2 (5 bases). CDR1 and CDR2 (germline): MGHRA, YSYEKL. Between the trimmed V and J ends, which lost 3 bases and 3 bases, there was a span of 11 bases. The CDR3 covers 14 residues. The CDR3 bases are TGCGCCAGCAGCCATTTGGAAGCGGAAGAGACCCAGTACTTC. It yields the protein CASSHLEAEETQYF.

The V gene is TRBV6-5, the J gene TRBJ1-3; TRBD1 might be the D (5 bases). Germline V gene lookup returns CDR1 MNHEY and CDR2 SVGAGI. V lost 6 bases, J lost 2 bases, and 11 bases lay in between. CDR3 length: 14 residues. CDR3 sequence reads: CASRPTGPGNTIYF. CDR3 nucleotides: TGTGCCAGCAGACCTACAGGTCCTGGAAACACCATATATTTT.

This chain connects TRBV9 to TRBJ2-3, with D tentatively TRBD2 (6 bases). Germline CDR1 is SGDLS and CDR2 is YYNGEE. The CDR3 covers 18 residues. The V and J ends lost 1 base and 0 bases respectively, with 18 bases between them. The chain's CDR3 is CASSVRPSGDSSTDTQYF. As DNA, the CDR3 is TGTGCCAGCAGCGTAAGACCTTCGGGGGACTCTAGCACAGATACGCAGTATTTT.

V gene TRBV10-2 combines with J gene TRBJ1-5; possibly TRBD1 for D (6 bases). Germline V gene sequence: CDR1 WSHSY, CDR2 SAAADI. V lost 3 bases and J 5 bases, leaving 20 bases between the germline ends. CDR3 length equals 17 residues. CDR3 bases: TGCGCCAGCAGTGATGCCAGGGGAGACGGTCGGGATCAGCCCCAGCATTTT. This codes for CASSDARGDGRDQPQHF.